One and the same sample provided the 27 T cell receptor beta chains below, sequenced in a study of graft-versus-host responses after intestinal transplantation. These receptors are not linked to any known antigen. The assay was immunoSEQ multiplex PCR, and TCRdb's table has in-frame clones only and misses some. The sample contains 100,000 or so clones, 87% of which appear only once. This material consisted of unstimulated CD4+ T cells sorted from spleen or lymph node cells, taken before transplant. The receptors here all came from a human donor who was the organ donor for an intestinal transplant.

The genes are TRBV27 and TRBJ1-2; D not resolved. This CDR3 has 14 amino acids. V lost 1 base and J lost 0, with 6 bases in between. Per germline, CDR1 MNHEY and CDR2 SMNVEV (reference sequence). The CDR3 region is CASSLFGANYGYTF. As DNA, the CDR3 is TGTGCCAGCAGTTTATTCGGGGCTAACTATGGCTACACCTTC.

CDR3 DNA: TGTGCCAGCTCACGCCCCGCGGGACAGGGCGTCGAGCAGTACTTC. Translating it yields CASSRPAGQGVEQYF. J is TRBJ2-7 and V is TRBV18; 9 bases agree with TRBD1. CDR1 and CDR2 (germline): KGHSH, LQKENI. The CDR3 loop spans 15 amino acids. Losses at the gene ends were 4 bases for V and 6 bases for J; bases not matched to a gene: 10.

The gene calls are TRBV10-2 and TRBJ2-4; D ambiguous. The CDR3 loop spans 17 amino acids. The V gene lost 0 bases and the J gene lost 1 base, with 13 bases spanning the gap. Germline lookup yields CDR1 WSHSY and CDR2 SAAADI. CDR3 DNA: TGCGCCAGCAGTGAGTCAAAACCGGGTTGGGCCAAAAACATTCAGTACTTC. This encodes CASSESKPGWAKNIQYF.

The rearrangement uses TRBV6-1 and TRBJ1-5; possible D gene TRBD1, 6 bases. This CDR3 comprises 15 residues. V gave up 6 bases and J gave up 0 bases, with 12 bases separating them. Germline V gene sequence: CDR1 MNHNS, CDR2 SASEGT. CDR3 bases: TGTGCCAGCAGACTCCGGGACACTAGCAATCAGCCCCAGCATTTT. As protein: CASRLRDTSNQPQHF.

This clone was seen just once. This rearrangement joins TRBV19 to TRBJ1-2, with 7 bases identical to TRBD1. J lost 1 base, V lost 7 bases, and 9 bases had no gene match. Germline CDR1 reads LNHDA; CDR2 reads SQIVND (reference sequence). This CDR3 comprises 15 residues. The CDR3: CASTPLTGINYGYTF. The DNA for the CDR3 is TGTGCCAGTACTCCCCTGACAGGGATTAACTATGGCTACACCTTC.

This sequence joins TRBV7-9 and TRBJ1-5; TRBD1 aligns across 9 bases. The junction had 3 bases not matched to a gene; V was cut back by 5 bases and J by 4 bases. This CDR3 contains 14 residues. From germline, CDR1 is SEHNR and CDR2 FQNEAQ (reference sequence). CDR3 sequence: CASSPGTGNQPQHF. The CDR3 nucleotides are TGTGCCAGCAGCCCAGGGACAGGGAATCAGCCCCAGCATTTT.

V usage is TRBV6-1 and J usage is TRBJ1-5, with D perhaps TRBD1 (6 bases). Germline CDR1 is MNHNS and CDR2 is SASEGT. The CDR3 is 17 residues long. Trimming removed 2 bases at V and 0 bases at J, with 14 bases between. Written as DNA, the CDR3 is TGTGCCAGCAGTGAAACGGACAGAACTTATAGCAATCAGCCCCAGCATTTT. Its protein is CASSETDRTYSNQPQHF.

This rearrangement joins TRBV28 to TRBJ2-7; a weak D match, TRBD1 (6 bases). Trimming pared 5 bases from V and 2 bases from J, leaving 16 bases between. From germline, CDR1 is MDHEN and CDR2 SYDVKM. The CDR3 totals 15 residues. Here the CDR3 reads CASSISGTKAYEQYF. In DNA form, the CDR3 reads TGTGCCAGCAGTATTTCCGGGACAAAGGCCTACGAGCAGTACTTC. The full variable domain, with the rest looked up from reference TRBV28 and TRBJ2-7, is DVKVTQSSRYLVKRTGEKVFLECVQDMDHENMFWYRQDPGLGLRLIYFSYDVKMKEKGDIPEGYSVSREKKERFSLILESASTNQTSMYLCASSISGTKAYEQYFGPGTRLTVT.

This rearrangement joins TRBV5-1 to TRBJ1-1, with D perhaps TRBD1 (6 bases). V was pared by 0 bases and J by 1 base, with 10 bases between. The CDR3 consists of 15 residues. Per the germline V gene, CDR1 is SGHRS and CDR2 is YFSETQ. The CDR3 protein is CASSLDGGRNTEAFF. In DNA form, the CDR3 reads TGCGCCAGCAGCTTGGATGGGGGGCGGAACACTGAAGCTTTCTTT.

J is TRBJ1-2 and V is TRBV5-1, with D tentatively TRBD1 (6 bases). Germline-derived CDR1 and CDR2 are SGHRS and YFSETQ. There are 16 residues in the CDR3. V dropped 2 bases and J dropped 2 bases, with 16 bases sitting between them. The CDR3 here is CASSLGGGQENYGYTF. In nucleotides, the CDR3 is TGCGCCAGCAGCTTAGGTGGGGGGCAGGAGAACTATGGCTACACCTTC.

V usage is TRBV5-6 and J usage is TRBJ1-2; D is undetermined. Germline CDR1 and CDR2: SGHDT and YYEEEE. CDR3 length equals 16 residues. V was shortened by 2 bases and J by 2 bases, with 16 bases between the two germline ends. The CDR3 region is CASSLRVTSPNYGYTF. In DNA, the CDR3 is TGTGCCAGCAGCTTAAGGGTTACTTCTCCAAACTATGGCTACACCTTC.

This chain links TRBV5-1 with TRBJ2-7, with TRBD2 matching over 11 bases. This CDR3 has 20 residues. Losses at the gene ends were 2 bases for V and 1 base for J; bases not matched to a gene: 17. Germline CDR1 is SGHRS and CDR2 is YFSETQ. CDR3 DNA sequence: TGCGCCAGCAGCTTACCTATAGCGGGGGGGCCGCGTGTTGAATCCTACGAGCAGTACTTC. Translating it yields CASSLPIAGGPRVESYEQYF. Filled out from reference TRBV5-1 and TRBJ2-7, the complete variable domain reads KAGVTQTPRYLIKTRGQQVTLSCSPISGHRSVSWYQQTPGQGLQFLFEYFSETQRNKGNFPGRFSGRQFSNSRSEMNVSTLELGDSALYLCASSLPIAGGPRVESYEQYFGPGTRLTVT.

The sample holds a few counts of this clone. V and J are TRBV6-1 and TRBJ1-2; the match to TRBD1 covers 7 bases. V was pared by 6 bases and J by 8 bases, with 12 bases of the junction left unmatched. CDR1 and CDR2 (germline): MNHNS, SASEGT. The CDR3 sequence is 14 residues long. The CDR3 here is CASSSDPDRLGYTF. CDR3 in DNA: TGTGCCAGCAGCTCAGACCCGGACAGGTTGGGCTACACCTTC.

The sample holds a few counts of this clone. The chain has TRBV5-1 and TRBJ1-6; 11 bases match TRBD1. Germline V gene data show CDR1 as SGHRS and CDR2 as YFSETQ. V was pared by 5 bases and J by 5 bases, with 3 bases of the junction left unmatched. The CDR3 extends over 15 amino acids. The CDR3 nucleotides read TGCGCCAGCAGGCGGACAGGGGGCGATAATTCACCCCTCCACTTT. This encodes CASRRTGGDNSPLHF.

The genes are TRBV30 and TRBJ1-1, with a weak D call TRBD1 (6 bases). Trimming left V 3 bases short and J 7 bases short, with 18 bases between. Germline-derived CDR1 and CDR2 are GTSNPN and SVGIG (reference sequence). The CDR3 sequence is 14 residues long. In DNA form, the CDR3 reads TGTGCCTGGAGGGCCGACGGAAGGGGGGGTGAAGCTTTCTTT. Protein: CAWRADGRGGEAFF.

This rearrangement joins TRBV5-1 to TRBJ2-1; D remains ambiguous. The germline CDR1 and CDR2 sequences are SGHRS and YFSETQ. CDR3 length equals 15 residues. The V gene lost 2 bases and the J gene lost 4 bases, with 13 bases spanning the gap. The CDR3, as DNA: TGCGCCAGCAGCTTCCTTGGTTCCTATTACAATGAGCAGTTCTTC. This encodes CASSFLGSYYNEQFF.

The J gene is TRBJ2-2, the V gene TRBV30; 10 nucleotides line up with TRBD2. In germline, CDR1 is GTSNPN, CDR2 SVGIG (reference sequence). V trimming: 4 bases; J trimming: 6 bases; junction bases outside the gene matches: 8. The CDR3 consists of 15 residues. Written as DNA, the CDR3 is TGTGCCTGGAATAAGCGGGGGGGCGGGTCCGGGGAGCTGTTTTTT. Residues: CAWNKRGGGSGELFF.

The chain is built from TRBV25-1 and TRBJ2-1; D unresolved. Germline V gene sequence: CDR1 MGHDK, CDR2 SYGVNS. V was trimmed by 6 bases and J by 0 bases, leaving 12 bases between them. The CDR3 sequence is 15 residues long. Here the CDR3 reads CASRETSLSYNEQFF. CDR3 in DNA: TGTGCCAGCAGGGAGACGAGCCTCTCCTACAATGAGCAGTTCTTC. The full variable domain, its missing parts supplied by reference TRBV25-1 and TRBJ2-1, is EADIYQTPRYLVIGTGKKITLECSQTMGHDKMYWYQQDPGMELHLIHYSYGVNSTEKGDLSSESTVSRIRTEHFPLTLESARPSHTSQYLCASRETSLSYNEQFFGPGTRLTVL.

The chain joins TRBV5-8 to TRBJ1-6; a weak D match, TRBD1 (5 bases). V lost 8 bases, J lost 7 bases, and 16 bases lay in between. The CDR3 loop spans 14 amino acids. Germline CDR1 is SGHTS and CDR2 is YDEGEE. The CDR3, as DNA: TGTGCCAGTATTAGTCTGGGGGGAAATTCACCCCTCCACTTT. It yields the protein CASISLGGNSPLHF.

V is TRBV7-2 and J is TRBJ2-5, with 8 positions matching TRBD2. Per the germline V gene, CDR1 is SGHTA and CDR2 is FQGNSA. The CDR3 has 17 residues. Unmatched junction bases numbered 11, after V lost 5 bases and J lost 0 bases. The CDR3, as DNA: TGTGCCAGCAGCCCCGCGGGGGGCGCCGGAAACCAAGAGACCCAGTACTTC. Residues: CASSPAGGAGNQETQYF.

V usage is TRBV5-1 and J usage is TRBJ1-3; TRBD1 agrees at 8 bases. The CDR3 has 17 residues. Unmatched junction bases numbered 9, after V lost 4 bases and J lost 0 bases. Germline CDR1 and CDR2: SGHRS and YFSETQ. CDR3 nucleotide sequence: TGCGCCAGCAGCCCCGGGACAGGCCTCCCCTCTGGAAACACCATATATTTT. Amino acid sequence: CASSPGTGLPSGNTIYF.

This clone was seen a handful of times. The chain recombines TRBV19 with TRBJ1-3; D might be TRBD1 (5 bases). The germline CDR1 and CDR2 sequences are LNHDA and SQIVND (reference sequence). Trimming took 4 bases from V and 0 from J, leaving 10 bases between them. The CDR3 has 15 amino acids. CDR3 sequence: CASSTTVNSGNTIYF. The CDR3 DNA reads as TGTGCCAGTAGTACGACAGTAAACTCTGGAAACACCATATATTTT. The full variable domain, completed using reference TRBV19 and TRBJ1-3, is DGGITQSPKYLFRKEGQNVTLSCEQNLNHDAMYWYRQDPGQGLRLIYYSQIVNDFQKGDIAEGYSVSREKKESFPLTVTSAQKNPTAFYLCASSTTVNSGNTIYFGEGSWLTVV.

This rearrangement joins TRBV7-2 to TRBJ1-4, with D perhaps TRBD1 (6 bases). CDR1 and CDR2 from the germline V gene are SGHTA and FQGNSA. The CDR3 loop spans 15 amino acids. Trimming removed 5 bases from V and 6 bases from J, with 16 bases in between. CDR3 residues: CASSTTGQVYEKLFF. In DNA form, the CDR3 reads TGTGCCAGCAGCACTACAGGGCAAGTGTATGAAAAACTGTTTTTT.

The V call is TRBV6-1, the J call TRBJ2-5; unclear D gene. The germline gives CDR1 MNHNS, CDR2 SASEGT. This CDR3 spans 12 amino acids. The V and J ends lost 8 bases and 5 bases respectively, with 12 bases between them. The CDR3 loop is CASGRLVETQYF. The CDR3 coding sequence is TGTGCCAGCGGACGCCTGGTCGAGACCCAGTACTTC.

The gene calls are TRBV19 and TRBJ1-4; the D is unclear. CDR3 length: 14 residues. Trimming cost V 5 bases and J 5 bases, with 12 bases left between them. The germline V gene encodes CDR1 LNHDA and CDR2 SQIVND (reference sequence). The CDR3: CASSVPGINEKLFF. In DNA form, the CDR3 reads TGTGCCAGTAGTGTGCCAGGCATAAATGAAAAACTGTTTTTT.

This chain uses TRBV5-1 with TRBJ1-2; unclear D gene. The germline V gene has CDR1 SGHRS and CDR2 YFSETQ. The CDR3 is 15 amino acids. V shed 0 bases and J shed 2 bases, with 11 bases lying between them. The CDR3 coding sequence is TGCGCCAGCAGCTTGGCTCCGCCGGCGAACTATGGCTACACCTTC. This gives the protein CASSLAPPANYGYTF. Based on the CDR3 plus reference TRBV5-1 and TRBJ1-2, the full variable domain is KAGVTQTPRYLIKTRGQQVTLSCSPISGHRSVSWYQQTPGQGLQFLFEYFSETQRNKGNFPGRFSGRQFSNSRSEMNVSTLELGDSALYLCASSLAPPANYGYTFGSGTRLTVV.

The chain joins TRBV7-2 to TRBJ2-5; the D gene could be TRBD1 or TRBD2 (5 bases each). The germline V and J ends were trimmed by 8 bases and 0 bases, with 13 bases remaining between them. Germline V gene lookup returns CDR1 SGHTA and CDR2 FQGNSA. The CDR3 length is 14 residues. The CDR3 is CASVRGLYQETQYF. In nucleotides, the CDR3 is TGTGCCAGCGTACGGGGCCTGTACCAAGAGACCCAGTACTTC.